The 7 T cell receptor beta chains below were found in one sample sequenced in a study of chemoradiotherapy in HPV16-positive cancers. The data were produced by immunoSEQ multiplex PCR, yet TCRdb's version contains in-frame clones alone and is incomplete. The sample carries 9,500 to 15,000 clones, 70% to 90% recorded once. This sample comprised blood, obtained from a patient who underwent chemoradiotherapy. These receptors were obtained from a human donor with HPV-associated anogenital cancer.

The chain has TRBV6-6 and TRBJ1-6, with D possibly being TRBD1 (6 bases). The CDR3 loop spans 14 amino acids. V was shortened by 5 bases and J by 1 base, with 6 bases between the two germline ends. Germline CDR1 is MNHNY and CDR2 is SVGAGI (reference sequence). This chain's CDR3 is CASSTGSYNSPLHF. CDR3 bases: TGTGCCAGCAGTACAGGGTCCTATAATTCACCCCTCCACTTT.

A single count supports this clone. V is TRBV9 and J is TRBJ2-3; no clear D gene. CDR3 size: 14 residues. The germline gives CDR1 SGDLS, CDR2 YYNGEE. Trimming shortened V by 5 bases and J by 0 bases, and 10 bases separated the two germline ends. The CDR3 region has the DNA TGTGCCAGCAGTTCCCTATCTAGCACAGATACGCAGTATTTT. This codes for CASSSLSSTDTQYF.

This clone was observed a few times. This rearrangement joins TRBV7-6 to TRBJ2-1; possible D gene TRBD2, 7 bases. Looked up from germline, CDR1 is SGHVS and CDR2 is FNYEAQ. V shed 5 bases and J shed 0 bases, with 11 bases lying between them. There are 15 residues in the CDR3. The CDR3: CASSRGGGSYNEQFF. The CDR3 DNA reads as TGTGCCAGCAGCCGGGGAGGGGGCTCCTACAATGAGCAGTTCTTC.

The rearrangement links TRBV7-8 to TRBJ1-5; TRBD1 might be the D (5 bases). The germline V gene has CDR1 SGHVS and CDR2 FQNEAQ. V was cut by 5 bases and J by 1 base, with 12 bases left in between. CDR3 size: 15 residues. CDR3 protein: CASSHWGQSNQPQHF. DNA of the CDR3: TGTGCCAGCAGCCATTGGGGCCAGAGCAATCAGCCCCAGCATTTT.

The chain couples TRBV30 to TRBJ1-3; D is possibly TRBD1 (5 bases). This CDR3 is built from 16 residues. The V gene lost 0 bases and the J gene lost 0 bases, with 12 bases spanning the gap. Per germline, CDR1 GTSNPN and CDR2 SVGIG (reference sequence). Here the CDR3 reads CAWSVPGGISGNTIYF. DNA for the CDR3: TGTGCCTGGAGTGTACCGGGGGGAATCTCTGGAAACACCATATATTTT.

The chain is built from TRBV15 and TRBJ2-1; TRBD2 matches at 10 bases. This CDR3 contains 15 residues. V was pared by 2 bases and J by 7 bases, with 5 bases of the junction left unmatched. Germline CDR1 and CDR2: LNHNV and YYDKDF (reference sequence). The CDR3 DNA follows: TGTGCCACCAGCAGAAGCGGGGGGGTTTTAAATGAGCAGTTCTTC. Amino acid sequence: CATSRSGGVLNEQFF. Supplemented by reference TRBV15 and TRBJ2-1, the full variable domain reads DAMVIQNPRYQVTQFGKPVTLSCSQTLNHNVMYWYQQKSSQAPKLLFHYYDKDFNNEADTPDNFQSRRPNTSFCFLDIRSPGLGDTAMYLCATSRSGGVLNEQFFGPGTRLTVL.

CDR3 protein: CASSGLGRGEVNTEAFF. In nucleotides, the CDR3 is TGTGCCAGTAGTGGACTCGGACGGGGAGAGGTGAACACTGAAGCTTTCTTT. The chain carries TRBV19 and TRBJ1-1; D ambiguous. This CDR3 region has 17 residues. Per germline, CDR1 LNHDA and CDR2 SQIVND (reference sequence). Trimming removed 5 bases at V and 0 bases at J, with 19 bases between.